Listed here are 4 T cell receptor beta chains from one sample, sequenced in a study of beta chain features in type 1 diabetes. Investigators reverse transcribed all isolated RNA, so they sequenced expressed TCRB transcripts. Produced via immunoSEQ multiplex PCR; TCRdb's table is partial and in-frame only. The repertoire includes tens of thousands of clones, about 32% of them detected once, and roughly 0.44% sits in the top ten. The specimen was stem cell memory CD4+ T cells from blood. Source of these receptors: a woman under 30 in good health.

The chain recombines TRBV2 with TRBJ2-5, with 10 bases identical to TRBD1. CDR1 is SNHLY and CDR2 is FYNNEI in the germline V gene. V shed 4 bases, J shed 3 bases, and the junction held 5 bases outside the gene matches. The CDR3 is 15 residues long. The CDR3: CASSATGGREETQYF. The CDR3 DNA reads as TGTGCCAGCAGTGCGACAGGGGGCCGGGAAGAGACCCAGTACTTC.

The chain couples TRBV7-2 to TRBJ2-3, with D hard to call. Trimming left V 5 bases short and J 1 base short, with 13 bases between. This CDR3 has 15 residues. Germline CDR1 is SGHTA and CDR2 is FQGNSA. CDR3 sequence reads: CASSLNRLGTDTQYF. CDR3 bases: TGTGCCAGCAGCCTCAATCGGTTGGGCACAGATACGCAGTATTTT.

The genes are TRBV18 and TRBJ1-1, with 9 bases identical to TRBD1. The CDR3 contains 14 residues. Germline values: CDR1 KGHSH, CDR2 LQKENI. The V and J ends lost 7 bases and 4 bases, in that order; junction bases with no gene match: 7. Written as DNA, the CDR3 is TGTGCCAGCTTAAGGACAGGGGTTCGCACTGAAGCTTTCTTT. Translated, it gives CASLRTGVRTEAFF.

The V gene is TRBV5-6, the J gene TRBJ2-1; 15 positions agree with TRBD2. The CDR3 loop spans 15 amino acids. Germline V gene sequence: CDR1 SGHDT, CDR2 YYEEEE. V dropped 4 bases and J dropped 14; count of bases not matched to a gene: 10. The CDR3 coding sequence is TGTGCCAGCAGCCTAGGGACTAGCGGGGGGCCAGGAAAGTTCTTC. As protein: CASSLGTSGGPGKFF. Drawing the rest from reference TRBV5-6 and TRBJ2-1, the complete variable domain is DAGVTQSPTHLIKTRGQQVTLRCSPKSGHDTVSWYQQALGQGPQFIFQYYEEEERQRGNFPDRFSGHQFPNYSSELNVNALLLGDSALYLCASSLGTSGGPGKFFGPGTRLTVL.